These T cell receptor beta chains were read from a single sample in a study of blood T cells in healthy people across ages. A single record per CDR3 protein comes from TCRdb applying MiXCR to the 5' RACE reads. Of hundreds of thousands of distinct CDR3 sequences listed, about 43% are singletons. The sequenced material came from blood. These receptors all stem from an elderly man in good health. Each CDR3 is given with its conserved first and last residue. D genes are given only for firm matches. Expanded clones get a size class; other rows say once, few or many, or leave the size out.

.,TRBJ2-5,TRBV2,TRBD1,TGTGCCAGCAGAGGCCCTATTGACAGGGTACAAGAGACCCAGTACTTC,CASRGPIDRVQETQYF
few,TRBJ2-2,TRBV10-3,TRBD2,TGTGCCATCAGTGAATCGCCGGGAGGTACCGGGGAGCTGTTTTTT,CAISESPGGTGELFF
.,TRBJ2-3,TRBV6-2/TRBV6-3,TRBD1,TGTGCCAGCAAGAAGACAGGGCGCAGGGACACAGATACGCAGTATTTT,CASKKTGRRDTDTQYF
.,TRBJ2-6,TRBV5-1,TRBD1,TGCGCCAGCAGCTTGGAAGGGGGCGCTGGGGCCAACGTCCTGACTTTC,CASSLEGGAGANVLTF
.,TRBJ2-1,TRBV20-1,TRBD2,TGCAGTGCCTCACTAGCGTCGCATGAGCAGTTCTTC,CSASLASHEQFF
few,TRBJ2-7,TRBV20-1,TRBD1,TGCAGTGCTACCGGGACAGCATTTTCCTACGAGCAGTACTTC,CSATGTAFSYEQYF
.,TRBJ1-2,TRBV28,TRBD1,TGTGCCAGCAGTTTTCCAGGGGGGAGTAGTGGCTACACCTTC,CASSFPGGSSGYTF
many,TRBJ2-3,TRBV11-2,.,TGTGCCAGCAGCTTAGTGGGGGGGCAAGCAGATACGCAGTATTTT,CASSLVGGQADTQYF
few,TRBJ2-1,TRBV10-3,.,TGTGCCATCAGTGATGGCGGACTAACGACTGAGCAGTTCTTC,CAISDGGLTTEQFF
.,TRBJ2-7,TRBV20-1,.,TGCAGTGCTAGACTAAGGGGGGGAGGGCCGCGATACGAGCAGTACTTC,CSARLRGGGPRYEQYF
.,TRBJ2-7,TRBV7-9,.,TGTGCCAGCAGCTTAGAAGGGACTGGGCTGTTCGAGCAGTACTTC,CASSLEGTGLFEQYF
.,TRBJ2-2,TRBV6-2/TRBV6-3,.,TGTGCCAGCAGCTCCGGGCCCAGAGAGCTGTTTTTT,CASSSGPRELFF
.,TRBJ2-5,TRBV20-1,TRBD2,TGCAGTGCTACCGGAGCGGGGGGGGAAGAGACCCAGTACTTC,CSATGAGGEETQYF
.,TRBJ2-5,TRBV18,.,TGTGCCAGCTCAGGAACCAGGGATGAGACCCAGTACTTC,CASSGTRDETQYF
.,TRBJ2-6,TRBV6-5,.,TGTGCCAGCAGTTACCTCCTGGGGGGCGCCGGGGCCAACGTCCTGACTTTC,CASSYLLGGAGANVLTF
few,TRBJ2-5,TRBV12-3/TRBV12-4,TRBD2,TGTGCCAGCAAAGCGGGGGGTGGGTTGGAGACCCAGTACTTC,CASKAGGGLETQYF
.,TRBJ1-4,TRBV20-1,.,TGCAGTGCTAGAAATGATGAAAAACTGGTTTTT,CSARNDEKLVF
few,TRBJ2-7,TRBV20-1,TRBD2,TGCAGTGCTAATATGGGACTAGGGTACTACGAGCAGTACTTC,CSANMGLGYYEQYF
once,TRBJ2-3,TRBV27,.,TGTGCCAGCAGTTTTTCGGTCCACACACCGAGCACAGATACGCAGTATTTT,CASSFSVHTPSTDTQYF
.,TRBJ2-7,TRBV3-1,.,TGTGCCAGCAGCCACCCCCCTGGACGATCCTACGAGCAGTACTTC,CASSHPPGRSYEQYF
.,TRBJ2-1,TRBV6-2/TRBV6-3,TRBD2,TGTGCCAGCAACTCAGCGGGGATTTCCTACAATGAGCAGTTCTTC,CASNSAGISYNEQFF
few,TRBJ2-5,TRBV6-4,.,TGTGCCAGCAGCCCCCGCAGGATCCAAGAGACCCAGTACTTC,CASSPRRIQETQYF
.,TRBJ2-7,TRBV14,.,TGTGCCAGCAGCCAAGTAGGCCAGGTGGCCTTCTACGAGCAGTACTTC,CASSQVGQVAFYEQYF
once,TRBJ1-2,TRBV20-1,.,TGCAGTGCTAGAGATTCTCGACAGAACTATGGCTACACCTTC,CSARDSRQNYGYTF
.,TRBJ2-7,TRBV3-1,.,TGTGCCAGCAGCCAACTGGGACGTAGCTCCTACAATGAGCAGTACTTC,CASSQLGRSSYNEQYF
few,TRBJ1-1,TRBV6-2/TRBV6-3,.,TGTGCCAGCAGTTCCGAGATGGCTCACACTGAAGCTTTCTTT,CASSSEMAHTEAFF
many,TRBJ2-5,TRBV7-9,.,TGTGCCAGCAGCTGGGCCCGGGGAGAGACCCAGTACTTC,CASSWARGETQYF
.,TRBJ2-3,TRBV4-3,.,TGCGCCAGCAGCCGGGATCGACAGGACGAGCGTGGCACAGATGCGCAGTATTTT,CASSRDRQDERGTDAQYF
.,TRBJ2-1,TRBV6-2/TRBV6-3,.,TGTGCCAGCACCGGAGACAAAACCTCCTACAATGAGCAGTTCTTC,CASTGDKTSYNEQFF
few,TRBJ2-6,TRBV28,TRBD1,TGTGCCAGCAGTCCGATCGGACAGGGGGTCCCCTCTGGGGCCAACGTCCTGACTTTC,CASSPIGQGVPSGANVLTF
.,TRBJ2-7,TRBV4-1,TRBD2,TGCGCCAGCAGCCTTGTGAGTAGCGGGGGAAGCTCCTACGAGCAGTACTTC,CASSLVSSGGSSYEQYF
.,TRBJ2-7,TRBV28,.,TGTGCCAGCAGTAGCCCGGGACCCACGGGCGAGCAGTACTTC,CASSSPGPTGEQYF
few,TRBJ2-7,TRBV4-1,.,TGCGCCAGCAGCCAAGAGCGAGATCGGAAGAAGTACTTC,CASSQERDRKKYF
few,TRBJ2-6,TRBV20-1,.,TGCAGTGCTAGAGATCCCTCTGGGGCCAACGTCCTGACTTTC,CSARDPSGANVLTF
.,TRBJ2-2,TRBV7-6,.,TGTGCCAGCAGCTTAAGCGAGGTTACCGGGGAGCTGTTTTTT,CASSLSEVTGELFF
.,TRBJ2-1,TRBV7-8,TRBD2,TGTGCCAGCAGCTTAGCAGCTAGCGGGGGTGTGCAGTTCTTC,CASSLAASGGVQFF
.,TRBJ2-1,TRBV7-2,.,TGTGCCAGCAGCCAGGACGGTGGCCGCCTTTACAATGAGCAGTTCTTC,CASSQDGGRLYNEQFF
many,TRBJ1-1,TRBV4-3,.,TGCGCCAGCAGCCAAGGCACCAACACTGAAGCTTTCTTT,CASSQGTNTEAFF
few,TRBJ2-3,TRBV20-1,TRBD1,TGCAGTGCTAGAGTCCCCGGGACAGGGGGCAAAGATACGCAGTATTTT,CSARVPGTGGKDTQYF
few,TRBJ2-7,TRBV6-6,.,TGTGCCAGCAGTAGCGACAATCAACCTTACGAGCAGTACTTC,CASSSDNQPYEQYF
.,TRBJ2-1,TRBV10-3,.,TGTGCCATCAGTGAAAACAATGAGCAGTTCTTC,CAISENNEQFF
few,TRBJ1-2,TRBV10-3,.,TGTGCCATCAGTGAGTCGGGCAGGGTTTACTATGGCTACACCTTC,CAISESGRVYYGYTF
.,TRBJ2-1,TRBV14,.,TGTGCCAGCAGCCAAGGAACCACTCCAGTCAATGAGCAGTTCTTC,CASSQGTTPVNEQFF
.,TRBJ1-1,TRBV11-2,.,TGTGCCAGCAGCTTAGGGTGGTTAGGCACTGAAGCTTTCTTT,CASSLGWLGTEAFF
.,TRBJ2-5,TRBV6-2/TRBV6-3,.,TGTGCCAGCACCCCTCTAGGACGGGTGAGGGAGACCCAGTACTTC,CASTPLGRVRETQYF
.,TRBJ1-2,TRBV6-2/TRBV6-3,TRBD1,TGTGCCAGCAGCGGGGACAGGAACTATGGCTACACCTTC,CASSGDRNYGYTF
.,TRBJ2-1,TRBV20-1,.,TGCAGTGCTGCAGGGTACAATGAGCAGTTCTTC,CSAAGYNEQFF